One and the same sample provided the 18 T cell receptor beta chains below, sequenced in a study of T cells in Graves' hyperthyroidism and ophthalmopathy. Regions amplified from RNA transcripts were the TCR beta CDR3 regions. An initial round of RT-PCR targeting the TCR CDR3 relied on the HTBI primer set. Using its own MiXCR run on the multiplex PCR reads, TCRdb lists one record per CDR3 protein. The sample records about 350,000 distinct CDR3 sequences, approximately 19% being singletons. The sample taken for sequencing was blood. The receptor set was obtained from a woman aged 18-30 years with Graves' hyperthyroidism.

This clonotype was counted ten times or more. The chain links TRBV24-1 to TRBJ2-2; possible D gene TRBD2, 5 bases. V gave up 9 bases and J gave up 0 bases, with 13 bases separating them. CDR1 and CDR2 from the germline V gene are KGHDR and SFDVKD. This CDR3 is 15 amino acids long. CDR3 region: CATGEADPNTGELFF. The CDR3 coding sequence is TGTGCCACCGGGGAAGCGGATCCGAACACCGGGGAGCTGTTTTTT.

There are many counts of this clonotype. The chain has TRBV10-3 and TRBJ2-4; possible D gene TRBD2, 5 bases. This CDR3 spans 15 amino acids. From germline, CDR1 is ENHRY and CDR2 SYGVKD. Trimming removed 6 bases at V and 2 bases at J, with 14 bases between. CDR3 loop: CAIRGDESSKNIQYF. As DNA, the CDR3 is TGTGCCATCAGGGGAGACGAGTCGTCCAAAAACATTCAGTACTTC.

This clonotype was counted many times. The gene calls are TRBV5-5 and TRBJ2-5, with unresolved D. In germline, CDR1 is SGHKS, CDR2 YYEKEE (reference sequence). Trimming pared 0 bases from V and 10 bases from J, leaving 16 bases between. The CDR3 totals 14 residues. Here the CDR3 DNA reads TGTGCCAGCAGCTTGGGAAATTGGCAATCAGGCCAGTACTTC. This translates into CASSLGNWQSGQYF.

The chain links TRBV12-3 or TRBV12-4 to TRBJ1-1; D possibly corresponds to TRBD1 (6 bases). The CDR3 runs to 16 residues. Trimming cost V 3 bases and J 0 bases, with 14 bases left between them. The CDR3 is CASSFRAGDMNTEAFF. The CDR3 DNA follows: TGTGCCAGCAGTTTTAGGGCAGGGGATATGAACACTGAAGCTTTCTTT.

In its sample, this clonotype was seen many times. The chain links TRBV5-1 to TRBJ1-5, with TRBD1 matching 8 bases. CDR3 length equals 14 residues. Germline V gene data show CDR1 as SGHRS and CDR2 as YFSETQ. Trimming cost V 4 bases and J 5 bases; bases outside gene matches: 5. The CDR3 DNA sequence: TGCGCCAGCAGCCAAGGACAGGGCGATCAGCCCCAGCATTTT. Its protein product is CASSQGQGDQPQHF.

This clonotype was recorded at least ten times. This chain joins TRBV5-1 and TRBJ2-7; weak D call: TRBD1 (5 bases). Deletions cut 0 bases from V and 5 bases from J, with 9 bases between. CDR3 length: 13 residues. The germline CDR1 and CDR2 sequences are SGHRS and YFSETQ. The CDR3 region is CASSLDWGHEQYF. CDR3 coding DNA: TGCGCCAGCAGCTTGGATTGGGGCCACGAGCAGTACTTC.

Ten or more counts support this clonotype. V and J are TRBV12-3 or TRBV12-4 and TRBJ2-7; no firm D call. This CDR3 contains 12 residues. The V end was cut by 4 bases, the J end by 1 base, with 5 bases between. The CDR3 protein is CASSSRSYEQYF. In DNA, the CDR3 is TGTGCCAGCAGTTCGCGGTCCTACGAGCAGTACTTC.

The sample holds many counts of this clonotype. The chain joins TRBV30 to TRBJ1-5; D gene uncertain. There are 13 residues in the CDR3. Germline assignment: CDR1 GTSNPN and CDR2 SVGIG (reference sequence). V was shortened by 3 bases and J by 4 bases, with 10 bases between the two germline ends. CDR3 coding DNA: TGTGCCTGGAGCTCGCAAAATAATCAGCCCCAGCATTTT. Protein product: CAWSSQNNQPQHF. The complete variable domain, with remaining parts taken from reference TRBV30 and TRBJ1-5, reads SQTIHQWPATLVQPVGSPLSLECTVEGTSNPNLYWYRQAAGRGLQLLFYSVGIGQISSEVPQNLSASRPQDRQFILSSKKLLLSDSGFYLCAWSSQNNQPQHFGDGTRLSIL.

This clonotype was seen ten or more times. The chain combines TRBV29-1 with TRBJ1-2; D is perhaps TRBD1 (5 bases). Germline V gives CDR1 SQVTM, CDR2 ANQGSEA. The length of the CDR3 is 13 residues. With 7 bases removed from V and 8 bases from J, the gap between germline ends came to 20 bases. CDR3 residues: CSAGEGVAQGYTF. Written as DNA, the CDR3 is TGCAGCGCCGGGGAAGGGGTAGCGCAGGGCTACACCTTC. Supplemented by reference TRBV29-1 and TRBJ1-2, the full variable domain reads SAVISQKPSRDICQRGTSLTIQCQVDSQVTMMFWYRQQPGQSLTLIATANQGSEATYESGFVIDKFPISRPNLTFSTLTVSNMSPEDSSIYLCSAGEGVAQGYTFGSGTRLTVV.

In this sample, this clonotype turned up a few times. The V call is TRBV6-2 or TRBV6-3, the J call TRBJ1-1; D not resolved. This CDR3 has 14 residues. Trimming shortened V by 4 bases and J by 0 bases, and 9 bases separated the two germline ends. CDR1 is MNHEY, CDR2 SVGEGT, per germline. CDR3 DNA sequence: TGTGCCAGCAGTTTCTTCGGGTTGAACACTGAAGCTTTCTTT. It is translated as CASSFFGLNTEAFF.

The chain couples TRBV12-5 to TRBJ2-7, with a possible D match to TRBD2 (7 bases). The CDR3 is made up of 15 amino acids. The germline CDR1 and CDR2 sequences are LGHNT and FRNRAP. V lost 0 bases, J lost 5 bases, and 14 bases lay in between. The CDR3 bases are TGTGCTAGTGGTTTGGTAGGGGGGGTTTACGACGAGCAGTACTTC. Amino acids: CASGLVGGVYDEQYF.

In this sample, this clonotype turned up many times. The chain carries TRBV11-2 and TRBJ2-6, with D possibly matching TRBD1 (5 bases). The length of the CDR3 is 17 residues. Germline V gene data show CDR1 as SGHAT and CDR2 as FQNNGV. V was pared by 0 bases and J by 0 bases, with 9 bases between. The CDR3 loop is CASSLDRGASGANVLTF. The CDR3 DNA reads as TGTGCCAGCAGCTTAGATAGGGGCGCCTCTGGGGCCAACGTCCTGACTTTC.

The chain couples TRBV6-1 to TRBJ1-2, with D perhaps matching TRBD1 (5 bases). The CDR3 runs to 14 residues. The V and J ends lost 5 bases and 4 bases respectively, with 14 bases between them. Germline V gene sequence: CDR1 MNHNS, CDR2 SASEGT. The CDR3 reads CASSRVQGVYGYTF. In DNA form, the CDR3 reads TGTGCCAGCAGTCGAGTGCAGGGAGTCTATGGCTACACCTTC.

This clonotype occurred many times. As DNA, the CDR3 is TGTGCCAGCAGCTTAGATCAGAATCAGCCCCAGCATTTT. It codes for CASSLDQNQPQHF. The genes are TRBV7-8 and TRBJ1-5, with D hard to call. The CDR3 runs 13 residues. Germline CDR1 and CDR2: SGHVS and FQNEAQ. The ends were cut back, 1 base at V and 4 bases at J, with 5 bases in the middle.

In its sample, this clonotype was seen many times. This chain links TRBV24-1 with TRBJ1-2; the match to TRBD1 covers 12 bases. Germline V gene data show CDR1 as KGHDR and CDR2 as SFDVKD. Trimming cost V 6 bases and J 6 bases; bases outside gene matches: 13. This CDR3 contains 17 residues. CDR3 protein: CATSNPGTGGSMNGYTF. The CDR3 coding sequence is TGTGCCACCAGTAATCCTGGGACAGGGGGCAGTATGAATGGCTACACCTTC.

This clonotype was counted at least ten times. The rearrangement uses TRBV16 and TRBJ1-5; D gene ambiguous. V was cut by 3 bases and J by 0 bases, with 12 bases left in between. The CDR3 is 16 amino acids. The germline V gene has CDR1 KGHSY and CDR2 FQNENV. The CDR3 nucleotides are TGTGCCAGCAGCCACTTGGGATTGGATAGCAATCAGCCCCAGCATTTT. It codes for CASSHLGLDSNQPQHF.

This clonotype was found many times. This CDR3 reads CASSRRSGGDEQYF. The CDR3 DNA reads TGTGCCAGCAGCCGAAGATCCGGGGGGGATGAGCAGTACTTC. This chain joins TRBV3-1 and TRBJ2-7, with 8 bases identical to TRBD2. J gave up 7 bases and V 4 bases, and 9 bases lay outside the gene matches. The CDR3 spans 14 residues. CDR1 is LGHDT, CDR2 YNNKEL, per germline (reference sequence).

This clonotype was observed at least ten times. V usage is TRBV19 and J usage is TRBJ2-2; maybe TRBD1 (5 bases). The germline gives CDR1 LNHDA, CDR2 SQIVND (reference sequence). There are 15 residues in the CDR3. V was shortened by 5 bases and J by 7 bases, with 17 bases between the two germline ends. The CDR3 is CASSAQPSDSGELFF. The CDR3 DNA reads TGTGCCAGTAGTGCCCAGCCCTCTGACAGCGGGGAGCTGTTTTTT.